These 3 T cell receptor beta chains were all obtained from the same sample, sequenced in a study of blood T cell repertoires in COVID-19. Sequenced by immunoSEQ multiplex PCR; TCRdb stores in-frame clones only, minus some. The sample lists 250,000 to 400,000 clones, roughly 88% occurring once. Material: peripheral blood. These receptors were obtained from a woman between 25 and 40 years old with COVID-19, enrolled during active disease.

V and J are TRBV5-8 and TRBJ1-5, with a tentative D call TRBD1 (6 bases). CDR3 length: 17 residues. Germline V gene lookup returns CDR1 SGHTS and CDR2 YDEGEE. Between the trimmed V and J ends, which lost 1 base and 2 bases, there was a span of 16 bases. In DNA, the CDR3 is TGTGCCAGCAGCTTGTCTTTTGGGGGGGCAGGCAATCAGCCCCAGCATTTT. Protein product: CASSLSFGGAGNQPQHF.

This clone was seen only once. V usage is TRBV20-1 and J usage is TRBJ1-4; D not certain. There are 11 residues in the CDR3. Trimming pared 2 bases from V and 8 bases from J, leaving 6 bases between. Germline V CDR1 and CDR2: DFQATT, SNEGSKA (reference sequence). The CDR3 DNA reads TGCAGTGCTAGATTCGGGGAAAAACTGTTTTTT. It codes for CSARFGEKLFF.

This chain connects TRBV28 to TRBJ1-3; D perhaps matches TRBD1 (6 bases). CDR3 length: 17 residues. CDR1 is MDHEN, CDR2 SYDVKM, per germline. Trimming cost V 5 bases and J 2 bases, with 19 bases left between them. The DNA of the CDR3 is TGTGCCAGCAGTCCAGAAACAGGGTACGGAACTGGAAACACCATATATTTT. The encoded protein is CASSPETGYGTGNTIYF.